These T cell receptor beta chains were read from a single sample in a study of neurological immune-mediated disorders. TCRdb redid the calling of the 5' RACE reads with MiXCR, one entry per CDR3 protein. The sample yields fewer than 50,000 distinct CDR3 sequences, about 2.3% seen once. Sequenced sample: PBMCs. All receptors derive from a man aged 25-45 years with multiple sclerosis. Both conserved end residues are part of each CDR3. The D gene is left open where the match is weak. Not every row has a clone size; where given, it reads once, few, many or a size class.

abundance | d_gene | j_gene | v_gene | CDR3aa | CDR3nt
many | TRBD2 | TRBJ2-1 | TRBV7-3 | CASSLTLSSGPYNEQFF | TGTGCCAGCAGCTTAACGTTGTCTAGCGGACCGTACAATGAGCAGTTCTTC
many | NA | TRBJ1-1 | TRBV12-3/TRBV12-4 | CASALARAEAFF | TGTGCCAGCGCCTTAGCGAGGGCTGAAGCTTTCTTT
many | NA | TRBJ2-7 | TRBV6-4 | CASSKEGLSYEQYF | TGTGCCAGCAGCAAGGAGGGACTCAGCTACGAGCAGTACTTC
many | NA | TRBJ2-2 | TRBV27 | CASSYGGYTGELFF | TGTGCCAGCAGTTATGGGGGATACACCGGGGAGCTGTTTTTT
many | TRBD2 | TRBJ2-3 | TRBV20-1 | CSANGRASDTQYF | TGCAGTGCTAACGGGAGGGCCTCCGATACGCAGTATTTT
many | NA | TRBJ2-1 | TRBV20-1 | CSARPHSSPGRNEQFF | TGCAGTGCTAGACCCCATTCCTCACCGGGCCGCAATGAGCAGTTCTTC
few | NA | TRBJ2-4 | TRBV3-1 | CASSQERKLVRAKNIQYF | TGTGCCAGCAGCCAAGAAAGGAAACTAGTGAGGGCCAAAAACATTCAGTACTTC
many | NA | TRBJ1-1 | TRBV29-1 | CSVEDRLNTEAFF | TGCAGCGTTGAGGACAGATTGAACACTGAAGCTTTCTTT
many | NA | TRBJ2-7 | TRBV20-1 | CSATPPTARAYEQYF | TGCAGTGCTACCCCGCCCACAGCCCGTGCCTACGAGCAGTACTTC
many | NA | TRBJ2-7 | TRBV20-1 | CSARDPIGTYEQYF | TGCAGTGCTAGAGACCCTATAGGAACCTACGAGCAGTACTTC
many | TRBD2 | TRBJ2-3 | TRBV12-3/TRBV12-4 | CASSLASSGSGDTQYF | TGTGCCAGCAGTTTAGCATCCAGCGGGAGCGGAGATACGCAGTATTTT
many | NA | TRBJ2-1 | TRBV6-5 | CASSRGDEQFF | TGTGCCAGCAGTAGGGGGGATGAGCAGTTCTTC
NA | NA | TRBJ1-1 | TRBV29-1 | CGAHRGNTEAFF | TGCGGCGCCCACAGAGGGAACACTGAAGCTTTCTTT
many | NA | TRBJ1-5 | TRBV20-1 | CSARVFPGTQNQPQHF | TGCAGTGCTAGAGTTTTCCCGGGAACCCAAAATCAGCCCCAGCATTTT
many | NA | TRBJ1-1 | TRBV5-1 | CASSFEGGNTEAFF | TGCGCCAGCAGCTTTGAGGGGGGGAACACTGAAGCTTTCTTT
many | NA | TRBJ1-1 | TRBV29-1 | CSVGGRYTEAFF | TGCAGCGTTGGAGGACGGTACACTGAAGCTTTCTTT